What follows are 23 T cell receptor beta chains derived from one specimen sequenced in a study of blood T cell repertoires in COVID-19. Generated by immunoSEQ multiplex PCR, the TCRdb table keeps only in-frame clones and is missing some. The table includes tens of thousands of clones, approximately 80% detected once. The sample was peripheral blood. The source is a human donor in a cohort sampled during active COVID-19.

The chain couples TRBV4-3 to TRBJ1-5; the D gene is possibly TRBD1 (6 bases). CDR1 is LGHNA, CDR2 YSLEER, per germline. The CDR3 spans 16 residues. Trimming took off 0 bases at V and 2 bases at J, with 11 bases between the two ends. The CDR3 coding sequence is TGCGCCAGCAGCCAAGAGCTACAGGGAGGCAATCAGCCCCAGCATTTT. Encoded protein: CASSQELQGGNQPQHF.

The rearrangement joins TRBV3-1 (or the pseudogene TRBV3-2) to TRBJ2-4, with D maybe TRBD2 (5 bases). The CDR3 contains 13 residues. Germline V gives CDR1 LGHDT, CDR2 YNNKEL (reference sequence). V shed 3 bases and J shed 7 bases, with 10 bases lying between them. The CDR3 DNA is TGTGCCAGCAGCCACTTTGCGGGCAACATTCAGTACTTC. The encoded protein is CASSHFAGNIQYF.

V gene TRBV15 combines with J gene TRBJ2-5; possibly TRBD2 for D (5 bases). Trimming left V 5 bases short and J 5 bases short, with 12 bases between. The germline V gene encodes CDR1 LNHNV and CDR2 YYDKDF (reference sequence). This CDR3 region has 13 residues. The CDR3 DNA reads TGTGCCACCAGCGTGAGCGGAAGGGAGACCCAGTACTTC. Encoded protein: CATSVSGRETQYF.

The chain joins TRBV5-4 to TRBJ2-2, with 10 bases identical to TRBD1. The CDR3 covers 16 residues. CDR1 SGHNT and CDR2 YYREEE come from the germline V gene (reference sequence). After removal of 6 bases from V and 5 bases from J, the junction contained 10 bases not matched to a gene. DNA for the CDR3: TGTGCCAGCAACCACGCCGGGACAGGGGAGACCGGGGAGCTGTTTTTT. It translates to CASNHAGTGETGELFF.

The rearrangement joins TRBV7-9 to TRBJ1-2, with TRBD1 identical over 7 bases. Germline CDR1 reads SEHNR; CDR2 reads FQNEAQ (reference sequence). The CDR3 contains 14 residues. V lost 3 bases and J lost 1; bases outside the gene matches: 2. The CDR3 here is CASSLGTDNYGYTF. The CDR3 bases are TGTGCCAGCAGCTTGGGGACAGATAACTATGGCTACACCTTC.

CDR3: CASTRLGGNYGYTF. The CDR3 coding sequence is TGCGCCAGCACCCGATTGGGGGGGAACTATGGCTACACCTTC. The gene calls are TRBV4-1 and TRBJ1-2, with D possibly TRBD1 on 5 matching bases. The CDR3 contains 14 residues. CDR1 is MGHRA and CDR2 is YSYEKL in the germline V gene. V lost 7 bases to trimming and J lost 2 bases, with 14 bases between them.

DNA of the CDR3: TGTGCCAGCAACCGTAGAAGAGGACAGGGGAGTTACTATGACACCGGGGAGCTGTTTTTT. Translated, it gives CASNRRRGQGSYYDTGELFF. This chain connects TRBV9 to TRBJ2-2, with 9 bases that match TRBD1. The ends lost 6 bases at V and 3 bases at J; junction bases unmatched: 21. The CDR3 loop spans 20 amino acids. In germline, CDR1 is SGDLS, CDR2 YYNGEE.

This chain links TRBV5-8 with TRBJ2-7; D uncertain. CDR1 is SGHTS and CDR2 is YDEGEE in the germline V gene. With 1 base removed from V and 3 bases from J, the gap between germline ends came to 11 bases. CDR3 length: 14 residues. The CDR3 protein is CASSLKQAHYEQYF. The CDR3 bases are TGTGCCAGCAGCTTGAAGCAGGCCCACTACGAGCAGTACTTC.

J is TRBJ1-4 and V is TRBV10-2; D is possibly TRBD1 (5 bases). This CDR3 has 15 residues. The V and J ends lost 6 bases and 0 bases respectively, with 11 bases between them. The germline gives CDR1 WSHSY, CDR2 SAAADI. The CDR3 bases are TGCGCCAGCAGACAGGTGGGATCAACTAATGAAAAACTGTTTTTT. Translation: CASRQVGSTNEKLFF.

The V gene is TRBV6-2 or TRBV6-3, the J gene TRBJ1-1; D is undetermined. CDR3 length: 14 amino acids. Germline-derived CDR1 and CDR2 are MNHEY and SVGEGT. Trimming removed 2 bases from V and 0 bases from J, with 7 bases in between. Written as DNA, the CDR3 is TGTGCCAGCAGTTACAGCCTCATGAACACTGAAGCTTTCTTT. It specifies CASSYSLMNTEAFF.

The rearrangement joins TRBV18 to TRBJ2-3; the match to TRBD2 covers 10 bases. Trimming at V came to 6 bases and at J to 1 base, leaving 10 bases not matched to a gene. The germline CDR1 and CDR2 sequences are KGHSH and LQKENI. CDR3 length: 17 residues. CDR3 loop: CASSRTSGTPGTDTQYF. CDR3 sequence (DNA): TGTGCCAGCTCCCGAACTAGCGGGACTCCCGGCACAGATACGCAGTATTTT.

V and J are TRBV18 and TRBJ2-7; 8 nucleotides agree with TRBD2. J gave up 6 bases and V 6 bases, and 10 bases lay outside the gene matches. The CDR3 loop spans 14 amino acids. Looked up from germline, CDR1 is KGHSH and CDR2 is LQKENI. The CDR3 DNA reads as TGTGCCAGCTCGCACGGGACTAGGGGCTCCGAGCAGTACTTC. Amino acids: CASSHGTRGSEQYF.

This clone was picked up a small number of times. The CDR3 loop is CASSLPAGVGETQYF. CDR3 nucleotide sequence: TGTGCCAGCAGCTTACCAGCGGGAGTCGGAGAGACCCAGTACTTC. The chain has TRBV7-9 and TRBJ2-5; 8 bases match TRBD2. The CDR3 extends over 15 amino acids. J lost 4 bases, V lost 2 bases, and 6 bases had no gene match. The V gene's germline CDR1 is SEHNR and CDR2 FQNEAQ (reference sequence).

Comment on this clone: The identical CDR3 is also encoded by other nucleotide sequences in the sample. The V and J genes are TRBV5-1 and TRBJ2-3, with D hard to call. Germline-derived CDR1 and CDR2 are SGHRS and YFSETQ. The CDR3 is 12 amino acids. Between the trimmed V and J ends, which lost 5 bases and 0 bases, there was a span of 4 bases. This CDR3 is CASSLSTDTQYF. The DNA for the CDR3 is TGCGCCAGCAGTCTCAGCACAGATACGCAGTATTTT.

The CDR3 DNA is TGTGCCAGTAGTGTACCGGGACAGGGGAAATTTAACACTGAAGCTTTCTTT. It is translated as CASSVPGQGKFNTEAFF. The chain joins TRBV19 to TRBJ1-1; 10 bases are a match to TRBD1. Germline assignment: CDR1 LNHDA and CDR2 SQIVND (reference sequence). The CDR3 is 17 amino acids. The trim removed 5 bases at V and 2 bases at J, leaving 11 bases unmatched.

The CDR3 nucleotides are TGTGCCAGCAGCATCCGGGACAGGGACACCTATGGCTACACCTTC. Translating gives CASSIRDRDTYGYTF. The chain has TRBV5-6 and TRBJ1-2, with 9 bases lining up with TRBD1. There are 15 residues in the CDR3. The trim removed 4 bases at V and 4 bases at J, leaving 8 bases unmatched. The V gene's germline CDR1 is SGHDT and CDR2 YYEEEE.

V usage is TRBV20-1 and J usage is TRBJ2-5; 7 nucleotides line up with TRBD2. This CDR3 comprises 17 residues. The J segment lost 0 bases and the V segment lost 3 bases, leaving 13 bases of the junction unmatched. Per germline, CDR1 DFQATT and CDR2 SNEGSKA (reference sequence). The CDR3 region is CSASSTEVSGYQETQYF. As DNA, the CDR3 is TGCAGTGCTAGTAGTACGGAGGTTAGCGGGTACCAAGAGACCCAGTACTTC.

This chain uses TRBV7-9 with TRBJ1-2; D gene ambiguous. Per the germline V gene, CDR1 is SEHNR and CDR2 is FQNEAQ (reference sequence). The CDR3 consists of 15 residues. Trimming cost V 2 bases and J 0 bases, with 10 bases left between them. The CDR3 coding sequence is TGTGCCAGCAGCTTAAACCGAGAGGCTAACTATGGCTACACCTTC. Translating gives CASSLNREANYGYTF. The whole variable domain, filled in from reference TRBV7-9 and TRBJ1-2, reads DTGVSQNPRHKITKRGQNVTFRCDPISEHNRLYWYRQTLGQGPEFLTYFQNEAQLEKSRLLSDRFSAERPKGSFSTLEIQRTEQGDSAMYLCASSLNREANYGYTFGSGTRLTVV.

The chain recombines TRBV30 with TRBJ1-4; possible D gene TRBD1, 6 bases. The CDR3 is 15 residues long. Germline V gene lookup returns CDR1 GTSNPN and CDR2 SVGIG (reference sequence). Trimming removed 0 bases at V and 8 bases at J, with 16 bases between. The CDR3 sequence: CAWSVRGGSEEKLFF. DNA of the CDR3: TGTGCCTGGAGTGTACGGGGGGGCAGTGAGGAAAAACTGTTTTTT.

The rearrangement links TRBV29-1 to TRBJ2-7; D possibly corresponds to TRBD1 (6 bases). Trimming cost V 2 bases and J 5 bases, with 16 bases left between them. This CDR3 is built from 14 residues. CDR1 is SQVTM and CDR2 is ANQGSEA in the germline V gene. Written as DNA, the CDR3 is TGCAGCGTTGAAATGCGCAGGGGAGAGGACGAGCAGTACTTC. Its protein is CSVEMRRGEDEQYF.

V is TRBV7-8 and J is TRBJ2-1; 13 nucleotides line up with TRBD2. The germline V gene has CDR1 SGHVS and CDR2 FQNEAQ. CDR3 length equals 18 residues. V was clipped by 5 bases and J by 8 bases; unmatched bases: 15. CDR3: CASSHRTSGSLGWYEQFF. CDR3 in DNA: TGTGCCAGCAGCCACCGGACTAGCGGGAGCCTGGGATGGTATGAGCAGTTCTTC.

In nucleotides, the CDR3 is TGCAGCGTTGGAGTACCCACTAGCGGGGTCTCCTACGAGCAGTACTTC. This encodes CSVGVPTSGVSYEQYF. V gene TRBV29-1 combines with J gene TRBJ2-7; 10 bases fit TRBD2. The CDR3 totals 16 residues. J gave up 0 bases and V 4 bases, and 9 bases lay outside the gene matches. Looked up from germline, CDR1 is SQVTM and CDR2 is ANQGSEA.

This chain links TRBV7-9 with TRBJ2-5, with 10 nucleotides matching TRBD2. V lost 1 base to trimming and J lost 2 bases; unmatched junction nucleotides: 4. CDR1 SEHNR and CDR2 FQNEAQ come from the germline V gene (reference sequence). The CDR3 is 16 residues long. As DNA, the CDR3 is TGTGCCAGCAGCTTAGTAGCGGGAGGCCGTCAAGAGACCCAGTACTTC. This sequence encodes CASSLVAGGRQETQYF.